This T cell receptor beta chain derives from a study of cytomegalovirus exposure and HLA in healthy donors. Study summary: Unique TCR beta sequences numbering approximately 120 million came from 150 million to 200 million T cells in an earlier analysis. Study-level points and caveats: Association with HLA alleles at 0.05 false discovery rate was found for approximately 18,000 TCR beta sequences in a later analysis. The classifier, whose performance was assessed in both the original and validation cohorts, reportedly diagnosed cytomegalovirus status with high specificity and sensitivity.

Germline V gives CDR1 SQVTM, CDR2 ANQGSEA. The trim removed 7 bases at V and 9 bases at J, leaving 8 bases unmatched. The CDR3 spans 14 residues. The PCR employed 60 Vbeta primers together with 13 Jbeta primers. Assay: immunoSEQ multiplex PCR; the TCRdb copy retains only in-frame clones and omits some. This table has around 80,000 clones, about a tenth appearing once. For this clone: Its specificity is not known.

The sample taken for sequencing was PBMCs. The source of this sequence is a man aged 60 to 69 in good health and CMV-seropositive. This sequence joins TRBV29-1 and TRBJ2-1, with 14 bases identical to TRBD2. As DNA, the CDR3 is TGCAGCGCATCCCCCGGGACTAGCGGGAGTGAGCAGTTCTTC. Translating gives CSASPGTSGSEQFF.